This passage covers 8 T cell receptor beta chains from one sample sequenced in a study of control samples from healthy donors and cancer patients. Assay used: immunoSEQ multiplex PCR; TCRdb lists only in-frame clones, some missing. The data show 200,000 or so clones, roughly 94% seen once. Sample: blood. The receptor source for this set is a man in his forties or fifties in good health.

This sequence joins TRBV10-3 and TRBJ2-7; perhaps TRBD2 as D (5 bases). The CDR3 loop spans 12 amino acids. Per the germline V gene, CDR1 is ENHRY and CDR2 is SYGVKD. The ends were cut back, 6 bases at V and 0 bases at J, with 6 bases in the middle. CDR3 sequence (DNA): TGTGCCATCAGAGGGAGCTCCTACGAGCAGTACTTC. This translates into CAIRGSSYEQYF.

The genes are TRBV28 and TRBJ1-5; unclear D gene. Trimming shortened V by 8 bases and J by 6 bases, and 20 bases separated the two germline ends. Germline CDR1 and CDR2: MDHEN and SYDVKM. The CDR3 runs 15 residues. This chain's CDR3 is CASSLRRGGTQPQHF. The CDR3 DNA is TGTGCCAGCTCCCTTCGCCGGGGAGGTACTCAGCCCCAGCATTTT.

There are a few counts of this clone. The rearrangement uses TRBV6-6 and TRBJ2-2, with D perhaps TRBD1 (6 bases). Between the trimmed V and J ends, which lost 7 bases and 5 bases, there was a span of 20 bases. Germline CDR1 and CDR2: MNHNY and SVGAGI (reference sequence). The CDR3 has 16 residues. CDR3 coding DNA: TGTGCCAGCAACTTACTTGCAGGGGTGGGGACCGGGGAGCTGTTTTTT. Translating it yields CASNLLAGVGTGELFF.

The chain couples TRBV6-2 or TRBV6-3 to TRBJ2-7; D perhaps matches TRBD1 (7 bases). The germline CDR1 and CDR2 sequences are MNHEY and SVGEGT. The CDR3 is made up of 13 amino acids. Trimming left V 6 bases short and J 7 bases short, with 16 bases between. CDR3 bases: TGTGCCAGCAGCAGGGGGGCTGAGGGGGAGCAGTACTTC. It codes for CASSRGAEGEQYF.

The V and J genes are TRBV2 and TRBJ1-2; D unresolved. Germline V gene sequence: CDR1 SNHLY, CDR2 FYNNEI. The V and J ends lost 3 bases and 4 bases respectively, with 9 bases between them. The CDR3 loop spans 13 amino acids. CDR3 region: CASSDGPRYGYTF. CDR3 coding DNA: TGTGCCAGCAGTGATGGACCCCGCTATGGCTACACCTTC.

This sequence joins TRBV7-9 and TRBJ1-3, with 7 positions matching TRBD1. The V gene end was trimmed by 5 bases and the J gene end by 2 bases; junction bases not matched to a gene: 3. Germline values: CDR1 SEHNR, CDR2 FQNEAQ (reference sequence). The CDR3 runs 14 residues. Here the CDR3 DNA reads TGTGCCAGCAGCCTGGACAGGACTGGAAACACCATATATTTT. Protein: CASSLDRTGNTIYF.

The rearrangement uses TRBV24-1 and TRBJ2-2; a possible D gene is TRBD1 (6 bases). Germline values: CDR1 KGHDR, CDR2 SFDVKD. The CDR3 loop spans 14 amino acids. V was cut by 6 bases and J by 2 bases, with 9 bases left in between. The CDR3 is CATSNRANTGELFF. As DNA, the CDR3 is TGTGCCACCAGTAACAGGGCTAACACCGGGGAGCTGTTTTTT.

The DNA for the CDR3 is TGTGCCAGCAGCAGTCCCGGGACGGCCCTCGGGGTAGCTTTCTTT. Protein sequence: CASSSPGTALGVAFF. This chain uses TRBV9 with TRBJ1-1, with D maybe TRBD1 (5 bases). Germline assignment: CDR1 SGDLS and CDR2 YYNGEE. V lost 4 bases, J lost 10 bases, and 23 bases lay in between. The CDR3 is 15 residues long.